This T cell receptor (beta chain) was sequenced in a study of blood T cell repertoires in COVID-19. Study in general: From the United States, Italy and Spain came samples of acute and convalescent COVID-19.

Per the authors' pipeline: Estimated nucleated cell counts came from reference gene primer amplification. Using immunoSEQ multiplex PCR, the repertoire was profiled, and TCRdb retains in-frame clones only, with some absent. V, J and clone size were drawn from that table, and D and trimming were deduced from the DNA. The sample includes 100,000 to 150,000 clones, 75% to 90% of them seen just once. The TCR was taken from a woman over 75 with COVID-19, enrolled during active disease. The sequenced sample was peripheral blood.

The CDR3 DNA reads TGTGCCAGCACCGGCGACAGGCGAGGGGAGCAGTACTTC. Translated: CASTGDRRGEQYF. This chain joins TRBV12-3 or TRBV12-4 and TRBJ2-7, with a tentative D call TRBD1 (6 bases). V was pared by 7 bases and J by 7 bases, with 17 bases between. The CDR3 extends over 13 amino acids.